What follows are 30 T cell receptor beta chains derived from one specimen sequenced in a study of T cells in Graves' hyperthyroidism and ophthalmopathy (dated by TCRdb to the late 2010s). Library creation used multiplex PCR. Sequenced on an Illumina HiSeq 2000. TCR beta CDR3 regions were amplified from RNA transcripts. For the first round of RT-PCR on the TCR CDR3, the HTBI primer set was used together with the Qiagen OneStep RT-PCR kit. TCRdb's own reprocessing of the public reads used fastp at Q25 and MiXCR and kept productive beta chains. CDR3 protein duplicates are merged, each entry listing the most common genes and DNA. The sample table records approximately 400,000 distinct CDR3 sequences; about a sixth of these occur just once. Around an eighth of the sample comes from the top ten. The sample comprised blood. All receptors come from a woman in her late teens or twenties with Graves' hyperthyroidism.

The V call is TRBV29-1, the J call TRBJ1-4; D is ambiguous. The CDR3 totals 14 residues. Trimming removed 4 bases from V and 0 bases from J, with 9 bases in between. Per germline, CDR1 SQVTM and CDR2 ANQGSEA. The CDR3 protein is CSVGISATNEKLFF. CDR3 sequence (DNA): TGCAGCGTTGGGATCAGTGCAACTAATGAAAAACTGTTTTTT.

The J gene is TRBJ1-2, the V gene TRBV3-1, with a tentative D call TRBD1 (6 bases). V dropped 4 bases and J dropped 6 bases, with 15 bases sitting between them. CDR3 length equals 14 residues. Per germline, CDR1 LGHDT and CDR2 YNNKEL (reference sequence). CDR3 DNA sequence: TGTGCCAGCAGCCCGGCAACAGGGTTCGATGGCTACACCTTC. It specifies CASSPATGFDGYTF.

In its sample, this clonotype was seen many times. The chain recombines TRBV24-1 with TRBJ1-2, with D unclear. V dropped 2 bases and J dropped 7 bases, with 10 bases sitting between them. The CDR3 totals 13 residues. Germline V lookup: CDR1 KGHDR, CDR2 SFDVKD. CDR3 DNA: TGTGCCACCAGTGATTCACGTTGGAGTGGCTACACCTTC. Encoded protein: CATSDSRWSGYTF.

This clonotype has at least ten counts. The chain links TRBV28 to TRBJ1-1, with 9 bases matching TRBD1. Germline V gene sequence: CDR1 MDHEN, CDR2 SYDVKM. This CDR3 is 15 amino acids long. Trimming removed 5 bases from V and 5 bases from J; junction bases left unmatched: 9. The CDR3: CASSANRGRITEAFF. CDR3 sequence (DNA): TGTGCCAGCAGTGCCAACAGGGGGCGGATTACTGAAGCTTTCTTT.

There are many counts of this clonotype. The J gene is TRBJ2-1, the V gene TRBV11-1; 9 bases map to TRBD2. Per the germline V gene, CDR1 is SGHAT and CDR2 is FQDESV (reference sequence). This CDR3 is built from 18 residues. The J segment lost 2 bases and the V segment lost 3 bases, leaving 11 bases of the junction unmatched. The CDR3 sequence: CASSFDRRGRATYNEQFF. CDR3 sequence (DNA): TGTGCCAGCAGCTTCGACCGGCGCGGGAGGGCCACCTACAATGAGCAGTTCTTC.

This clonotype occurred many times. This chain links TRBV12-3 or TRBV12-4 with TRBJ2-2, with D maybe TRBD2 (6 bases). The CDR3 has 15 residues. V shed 1 base and J shed 7 bases, with 13 bases lying between them. CDR3 DNA: TGTGCCAGCAGTTTAGAGGCAGGGAGGAACGGGGAGCTGTTTTTT. Its translation is CASSLEAGRNGELFF.

The genes are TRBV7-3 and TRBJ1-1, with TRBD1 as a possible D gene (5 bases). This CDR3 is built from 14 residues. V was cut by 2 bases and J by 0 bases, with 7 bases left in between. The germline CDR1 and CDR2 sequences are SGHTA and FQGTGA. The CDR3 DNA sequence: TGTGCCAGCAGCTTAGCCAGGGTGAACACTGAAGCTTTCTTT. The encoded protein is CASSLARVNTEAFF.

The V and J genes are TRBV5-1 and TRBJ2-2; 8 bases line up with TRBD1. The CDR3 is 19 amino acids. V dropped 0 bases and J dropped 6; count of bases not matched to a gene: 16. Germline V lookup: CDR1 SGHRS, CDR2 YFSETQ. The DNA for the CDR3 is TGCGCCAGCAGCTTGGCCCCGGGACAGGCAAACATCTACCCCGGGGAGCTGTTTTTT. Translation: CASSLAPGQANIYPGELFF.

This chain links TRBV9 with TRBJ2-2, with a possible D match to TRBD2 (7 bases). The CDR3 has 17 residues. CDR1 is SGDLS, CDR2 YYNGEE, per germline. Deletions cut 1 base from V and 0 bases from J, with 13 bases between. The CDR3 sequence: CASSVRGGVANTGELFF. CDR3 coding DNA: TGTGCCAGCAGCGTAAGAGGGGGGGTTGCGAACACCGGGGAGCTGTTTTTT.

J is TRBJ2-7 and V is TRBV7-2; D possibly corresponds to TRBD1 (6 bases). From germline, CDR1 is SGHTA and CDR2 FQGNSA. Deletions cut 4 bases from V and 7 bases from J, with 8 bases between. The CDR3 has 11 amino acids. The DNA of the CDR3 is TGTGCCAGCAGCTACCAGGGGGAGCAGTACTTC. As protein: CASSYQGEQYF.

The chain recombines TRBV10-3 with TRBJ2-5, with 16 bases fitting TRBD2. Germline-derived CDR1 and CDR2 are ENHRY and SYGVKD. Losses at the gene ends were 3 bases for V and 7 bases for J; bases not matched to a gene: 14. CDR3 length: 19 amino acids. The CDR3 reads CAISDPVGLAGGISVTQYF. The CDR3 DNA reads TGTGCCATCAGTGACCCCGTGGGACTAGCGGGAGGGATCAGCGTGACCCAGTACTTC.

This clonotype was counted many times. The chain joins TRBV5-5 to TRBJ2-7; TRBD1 matches 7 bases. CDR1 and CDR2 from the germline V gene are SGHKS and YYEKEE (reference sequence). This CDR3 spans 17 amino acids. V was clipped by 1 base and J by 0 bases; unmatched bases: 10. The DNA for the CDR3 is TGTGCCAGCAGCTTGAGATTACAGGGGACGGGCTCCTACGAGCAGTACTTC. As protein: CASSLRLQGTGSYEQYF.

This clonotype has at least ten counts. The V and J genes are TRBV6-1 and TRBJ1-2; a possible D gene is TRBD1 (5 bases). The V gene lost 2 bases and the J gene lost 8 bases, with 12 bases spanning the gap. Germline values: CDR1 MNHNS, CDR2 SASEGT. CDR3 size: 13 residues. The CDR3 protein is CASSESGPRGYTF. The CDR3 DNA reads as TGTGCCAGCAGTGAATCGGGGCCCCGGGGCTACACCTTC.

This clonotype was counted ten times or more. The gene calls are TRBV15 and TRBJ2-4, with D perhaps TRBD1 (5 bases). V was trimmed by 5 bases and J by 5 bases, leaving 16 bases between them. The CDR3 is 15 residues long. Germline V gene data show CDR1 as LNHNV and CDR2 as YYDKDF (reference sequence). This CDR3 reads CATSVGHLRENIQYF. In DNA, the CDR3 is TGTGCCACCAGCGTAGGACACCTAAGGGAAAACATTCAGTACTTC.

This clonotype was seen many times. The chain uses TRBV10-3 and TRBJ1-1, with 7 bases identical to TRBD1. V dropped 10 bases and J dropped 0; count of bases not matched to a gene: 5. The CDR3 is 13 residues long. Germline V CDR1 and CDR2: ENHRY, SYGVKD. The CDR3 bases are TGTGCCAACAGGGACAGTCTGAACACTGAAGCTTTCTTT. This sequence encodes CANRDSLNTEAFF.

This clonotype was found many times. This chain links TRBV2 with TRBJ2-1; TRBD2 agrees at 10 bases. Germline V gives CDR1 SNHLY, CDR2 FYNNEI. The ends lost 3 bases at V and 4 bases at J; junction bases unmatched: 3. The CDR3 loop spans 15 amino acids. In DNA, the CDR3 is TGTGCCAGCAGTGAGGGGACTAGCGCGTACAATGAGCAGTTCTTC. As protein: CASSEGTSAYNEQFF.

To note about this clonotype: An end of the junction differs from the germline gene, which may be a read error. The gene calls are TRBV5-1 and TRBJ1-2, with D perhaps matching TRBD1 (5 bases). Germline values: CDR1 SGHRS, CDR2 YFSETQ. CDR3 length: 14 residues. CDR3 coding DNA: TGCGCCAGCAGTCCAATAGGGGTGGACTATGGCTATACCTTC. Translated: CASSPIGVDYGYTF.

Remarks on this clonotype: This could be a read error, since a much larger clone is one nucleotide away. The chain has TRBV29-1 and TRBJ2-7, with D perhaps matching TRBD1 (6 bases). Trimming took off 7 bases at V and 5 bases at J, with 18 bases between the two ends. The CDR3 covers 13 residues. From germline, CDR1 is SQVTM and CDR2 ANQGSEA. CDR3 residues: CSAVHGGEHEQYF. Here the CDR3 DNA reads TGCAGCGCTGTACATGGGGGCGAACACGAGCAGTACTTC.

This clonotype was observed at least ten times. The V and J genes are TRBV4-3 and TRBJ1-6; D is perhaps TRBD1 (5 bases). V lost 0 bases and J 8 bases, leaving 17 bases between the germline ends. Germline V lookup: CDR1 LGHNA, CDR2 YSLEER. The CDR3 length is 17 residues. CDR3 coding DNA: TGCGCCAGCAGCCAAGAAGTGTCTTGGGGGAATGATTCACCCCTCCACTTT. Encoded protein: CASSQEVSWGNDSPLHF.

This clonotype was found many times. The gene calls are TRBV4-3 and TRBJ1-4; no clear D gene. In germline, CDR1 is LGHNA, CDR2 YSLEER. The CDR3 is 14 residues long. The germline V and J ends were trimmed by 0 bases and 8 bases, with 10 bases remaining between them. CDR3 sequence reads: CASSQDGIEEKLFF. DNA for the CDR3: TGCGCCAGCAGCCAAGATGGGATAGAGGAAAAACTGTTTTTT.

This clonotype occurred a few times. The chain employs TRBV6-1 and TRBJ2-7; 7 bases map to TRBD1. This CDR3 has 13 residues. Germline V gene sequence: CDR1 MNHNS, CDR2 SASEGT. J gave up 3 bases and V 7 bases, and 6 bases lay outside the gene matches. This CDR3 reads CASTRDRNYEQYF. Here the CDR3 DNA reads TGTGCCAGCACCAGGGACAGAAACTACGAGCAGTACTTC.

This clonotype has at least ten counts. V is TRBV7-9 and J is TRBJ2-6, with D possibly being TRBD1 (5 bases). The CDR3 extends over 16 amino acids. Trimming took off 0 bases at V and 0 bases at J, with 6 bases between the two ends. Germline V gives CDR1 SEHNR, CDR2 FQNEAQ (reference sequence). CDR3 nucleotide sequence: TGTGCCAGCAGCTTAGCCCAGGGCTCTGGGGCCAACGTCCTGACTTTC. Translation: CASSLAQGSGANVLTF.

This clonotype has a handful of counts. This chain uses TRBV9 with TRBJ2-5; possible D gene TRBD2, 7 bases. The CDR3 is 14 residues long. V lost 0 bases to trimming and J lost 11 bases, with 17 bases between them. Looked up from germline, CDR1 is SGDLS and CDR2 is YYNGEE. The CDR3 loop reads CASSVEGGRATQYF. The CDR3 DNA sequence: TGTGCCAGCAGCGTAGAGGGGGGGAGGGCCACTCAGTACTTC.

This chain uses TRBV4-1 with TRBJ1-3, with TRBD1 matching 7 bases. The CDR3 runs to 15 residues. Germline CDR1 and CDR2: MGHRA and YSYEKL. V was pared by 0 bases and J by 4 bases, with 3 bases of the junction left unmatched. The CDR3 here is CASSQDSDRGNTIYF. In nucleotides, the CDR3 is TGCGCCAGCAGCCAAGATTCGGACAGGGGAAACACCATATATTTT.

This clonotype has ten or more counts. The chain combines TRBV11-2 with TRBJ2-7, with TRBD2 matching over 8 bases. Unmatched junction bases numbered 6, after V lost 4 bases and J lost 1 base. This CDR3 spans 15 amino acids. Germline values: CDR1 SGHAT, CDR2 FQNNGV. The CDR3 DNA follows: TGTGCCAGCAGCTCGGTCCCTAGCGGGTCCTACGAGCAGTACTTC. Its translation is CASSSVPSGSYEQYF. Drawing the rest from reference TRBV11-2 and TRBJ2-7, the complete variable domain is EAGVAQSPRYKIIEKRQSVAFWCNPISGHATLYWYQQILGQGPKLLIQFQNNGVVDDSQLPKDRFSAERLKGVDSTLKIQPAKLEDSAVYLCASSSVPSGSYEQYFGPGTRLTVT.

This clonotype was observed a handful of times. Given a much more abundant clone one base away, this may be a read error. The chain links TRBV28 to TRBJ2-1, with TRBD1 identical over 7 bases. The CDR3 has 16 amino acids. After removal of 7 bases from V and 4 bases from J, the junction contained 13 bases not matched to a gene. Germline V CDR1 and CDR2: MDHEN, SYDVKM. CDR3 in DNA: TGTGCCAGCAATCTCCGACAGGGTCCCTCATACAATGAGCAGTTCTTC. Translating gives CASNLRQGPSYNEQFF.

At least ten counts were recorded for this clonotype. The chain combines TRBV3-1 with TRBJ1-2; D is uncertain. CDR3 length: 18 residues. Per the germline V gene, CDR1 is LGHDT and CDR2 is YNNKEL (reference sequence). Deletions cut 0 bases from V and 4 bases from J, with 21 bases between. DNA of the CDR3: TGTGCCAGCAGCCAAGAAGTTGGGTCGGAGCGTAAATCCTATGGCTACACCTTC. This encodes CASSQEVGSERKSYGYTF.

The DNA for the CDR3 is TGTGCCACCAGGGACAGGGCGTTTGGCGAGCAGTACTTC. Translating it yields CATRDRAFGEQYF. The chain links TRBV19 to TRBJ2-7; 9 bases fit TRBD1. The length of the CDR3 is 13 residues. J was trimmed by 6 bases and V by 10 bases; bases with no gene match: 10. Germline V lookup: CDR1 LNHDA, CDR2 SQIVND (reference sequence).

In regard to this clonotype: This could be a read error, since a much larger clone is one nucleotide away. This chain uses TRBV24-1 with TRBJ1-1, with 8 positions matching TRBD1. The CDR3 has 13 residues. Per the germline V gene, CDR1 is KGHDR and CDR2 is SFDVKD. CDR3 loop: CAASRQGSTEAFF. The CDR3 region has the DNA TGTGCCGCCAGTAGACAGGGGAGCACTGAAGCTTTCTTT.

This clonotype occurred many times. The CDR3 sequence is CASSKQGWEKLFF. For the CDR3, the DNA is TGTGCCAGCAGTAAACAGGGGTGGGAAAAACTGTTTTTT. The genes are TRBV6-1 and TRBJ1-4; 7 bases agree with TRBD1. This CDR3 is built from 13 residues. Per germline, CDR1 MNHNS and CDR2 SASEGT. Trimming at V came to 5 bases and at J to 8 bases, leaving 5 bases not matched to a gene.